Given below is one T cell receptor beta chain in context. Antigen specificity is unknown. The data derive from a study of cytomegalovirus exposure and HLA in healthy donors. Findings and caveats of the study: HLA-A and HLA-B allele assignments for most subjects were reportedly predicted accurately using TCR beta sequences. Most TCR beta V segments were productive about 87% or about 30% of the time in an earlier analysis. Later analysis identified several of the most significant clusters that appeared linked to common viral pathogens. Rare sequences made up most TCRs, while some public TCRs were found in many donors.

In germline, CDR1 is SGHRS, CDR2 YFSETQ. There are 16 residues in the CDR3. V was pared by 3 bases and J by 4 bases, with 6 bases of the junction left unmatched. PCR used 60 Vbeta primers and 13 Jbeta primers. Repertoires were generated with immunoSEQ multiplex PCR, while TCRdb's copy carries only in-frame clones and drops some. The sample holds about 140,000 clones, roughly 88% seen once. The TCR originated in a woman between 40 and 55 years old in good health and CMV-seronegative. V and J are TRBV5-1 and TRBJ2-1, with TRBD2 matching 11 bases. Sample: PBMCs. The CDR3 DNA reads as TGCGCCAGCAGCTCCCAGACTAGCGGGATTTACAATGAGCAGTTCTTC. Translating gives CASSSQTSGIYNEQFF.